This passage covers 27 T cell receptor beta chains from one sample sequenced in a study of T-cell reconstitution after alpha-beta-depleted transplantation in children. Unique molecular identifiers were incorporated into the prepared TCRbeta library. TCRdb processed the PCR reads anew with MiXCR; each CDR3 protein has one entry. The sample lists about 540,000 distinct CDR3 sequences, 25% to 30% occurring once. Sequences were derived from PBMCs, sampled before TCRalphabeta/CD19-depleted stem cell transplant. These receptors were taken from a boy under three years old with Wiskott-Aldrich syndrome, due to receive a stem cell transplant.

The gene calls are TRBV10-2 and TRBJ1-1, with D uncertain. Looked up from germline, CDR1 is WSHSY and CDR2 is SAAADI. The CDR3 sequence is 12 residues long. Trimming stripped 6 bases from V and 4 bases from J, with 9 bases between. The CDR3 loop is CASRTRGTEAFF. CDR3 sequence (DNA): TGCGCCAGCAGGACCCGGGGCACTGAAGCTTTCTTT.

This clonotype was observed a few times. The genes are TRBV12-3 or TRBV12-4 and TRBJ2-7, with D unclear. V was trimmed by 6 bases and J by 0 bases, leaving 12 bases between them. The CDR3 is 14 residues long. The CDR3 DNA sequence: TGTGCCAGCAGCCACGGGCTAACCTCCTACGAGCAGTACTTC. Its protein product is CASSHGLTSYEQYF.

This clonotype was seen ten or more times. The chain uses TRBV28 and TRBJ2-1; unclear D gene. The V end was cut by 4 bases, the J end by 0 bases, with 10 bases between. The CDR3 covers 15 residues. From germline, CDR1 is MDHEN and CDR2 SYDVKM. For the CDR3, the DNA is TGTGCCAGCAGTTCGACCTTGAGCTCCTACAATGAGCAGTTCTTC. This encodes CASSSTLSSYNEQFF.

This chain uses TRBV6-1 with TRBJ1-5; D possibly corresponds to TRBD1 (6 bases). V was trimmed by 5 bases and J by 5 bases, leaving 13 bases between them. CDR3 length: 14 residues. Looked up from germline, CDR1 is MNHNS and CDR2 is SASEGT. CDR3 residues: CASSRRGHYQPQHF. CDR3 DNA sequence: TGTGCCAGCAGTCGCAGGGGTCACTATCAGCCCCAGCATTTT.

The CDR3 loop reads CSAREGQANSGGYTF. The CDR3 coding sequence is TGCAGTGCTAGGGAGGGACAGGCGAATTCAGGGGGCTACACCTTC. The chain has TRBV20-1 and TRBJ1-2; 8 positions agree with TRBD1. Germline V gives CDR1 DFQATT, CDR2 SNEGSKA (reference sequence). V dropped 3 bases and J dropped 8; count of bases not matched to a gene: 14. The CDR3 totals 15 residues.

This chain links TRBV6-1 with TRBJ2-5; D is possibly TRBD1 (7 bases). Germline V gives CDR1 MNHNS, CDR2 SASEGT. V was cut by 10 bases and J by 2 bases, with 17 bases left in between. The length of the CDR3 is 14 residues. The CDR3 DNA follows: TGTGCCACACGGGGGACGACAGGGCAAGAGACCCAGTACTTC. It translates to CATRGTTGQETQYF.

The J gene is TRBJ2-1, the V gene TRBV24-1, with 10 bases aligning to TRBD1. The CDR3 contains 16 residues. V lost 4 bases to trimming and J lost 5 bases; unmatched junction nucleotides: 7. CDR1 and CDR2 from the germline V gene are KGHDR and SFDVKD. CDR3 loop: CATSDTGTGANNEQFF. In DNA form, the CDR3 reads TGTGCCACCAGTGACACCGGGACAGGGGCCAACAATGAGCAGTTCTTC.

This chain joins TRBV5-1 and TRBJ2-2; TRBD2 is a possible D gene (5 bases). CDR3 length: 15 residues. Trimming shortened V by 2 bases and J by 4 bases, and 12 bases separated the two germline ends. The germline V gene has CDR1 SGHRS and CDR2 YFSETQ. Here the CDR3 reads CASSFQEVGTGELFF. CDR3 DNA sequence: TGCGCCAGCAGCTTCCAGGAGGTCGGCACCGGGGAGCTGTTTTTT.

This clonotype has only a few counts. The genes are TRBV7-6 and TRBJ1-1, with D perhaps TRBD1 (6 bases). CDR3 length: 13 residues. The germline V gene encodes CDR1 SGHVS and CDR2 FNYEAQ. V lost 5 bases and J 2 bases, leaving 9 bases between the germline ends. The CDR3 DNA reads TGTGCCAGCAGCGCGGACAGTAACACTGAAGCTTTCTTT. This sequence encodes CASSADSNTEAFF.

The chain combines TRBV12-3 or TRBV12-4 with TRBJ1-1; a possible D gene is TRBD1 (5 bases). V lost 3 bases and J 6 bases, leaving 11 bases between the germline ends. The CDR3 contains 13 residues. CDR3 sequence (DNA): TGTGCCAGCAGTTTTTTCACAGGATCTGAAGCTTTCTTT. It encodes CASSFFTGSEAFF.

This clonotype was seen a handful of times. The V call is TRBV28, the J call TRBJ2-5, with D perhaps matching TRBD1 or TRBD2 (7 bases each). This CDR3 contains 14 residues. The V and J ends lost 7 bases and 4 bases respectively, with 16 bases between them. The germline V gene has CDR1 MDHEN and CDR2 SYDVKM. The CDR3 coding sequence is TGTGCCAGCACTGCTACAGGGGAGGGAGAGACCCAGTACTTC. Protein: CASTATGEGETQYF.

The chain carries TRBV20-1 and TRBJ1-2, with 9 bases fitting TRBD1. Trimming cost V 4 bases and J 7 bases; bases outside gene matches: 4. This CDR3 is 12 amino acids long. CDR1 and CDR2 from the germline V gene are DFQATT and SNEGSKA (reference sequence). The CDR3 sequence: CSATGGQGGYTF. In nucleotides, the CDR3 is TGCAGTGCTACGGGGGGACAGGGTGGCTACACCTTC.

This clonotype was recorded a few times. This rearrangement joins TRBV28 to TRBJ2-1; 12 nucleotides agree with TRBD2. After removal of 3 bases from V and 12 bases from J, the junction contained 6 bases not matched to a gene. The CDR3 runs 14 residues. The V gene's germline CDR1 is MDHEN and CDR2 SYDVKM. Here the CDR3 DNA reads TGTGCCAGCAGTTTTCTCGGACTAGCGGGATGGCAGTTCTTC. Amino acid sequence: CASSFLGLAGWQFF.

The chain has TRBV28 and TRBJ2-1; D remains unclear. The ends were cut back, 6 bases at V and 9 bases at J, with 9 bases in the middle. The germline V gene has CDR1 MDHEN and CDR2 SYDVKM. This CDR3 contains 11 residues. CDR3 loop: CASRVRSEQFF. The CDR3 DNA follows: TGTGCCAGCAGAGTTCGGAGTGAGCAGTTCTTC.

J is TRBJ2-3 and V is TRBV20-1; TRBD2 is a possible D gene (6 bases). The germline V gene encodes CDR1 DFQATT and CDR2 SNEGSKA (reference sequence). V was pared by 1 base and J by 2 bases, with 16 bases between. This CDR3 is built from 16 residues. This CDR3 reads CSARVGLAQNTDTQYF. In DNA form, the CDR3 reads TGCAGTGCTAGAGTGGGCCTAGCGCAAAACACAGATACGCAGTATTTT.

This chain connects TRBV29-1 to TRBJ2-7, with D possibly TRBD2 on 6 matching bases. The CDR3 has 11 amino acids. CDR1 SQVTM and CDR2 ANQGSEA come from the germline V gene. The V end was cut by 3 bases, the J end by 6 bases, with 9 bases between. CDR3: CSVDSGGEQYF. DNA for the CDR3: TGCAGCGTTGATTCCGGGGGCGAGCAGTACTTC.

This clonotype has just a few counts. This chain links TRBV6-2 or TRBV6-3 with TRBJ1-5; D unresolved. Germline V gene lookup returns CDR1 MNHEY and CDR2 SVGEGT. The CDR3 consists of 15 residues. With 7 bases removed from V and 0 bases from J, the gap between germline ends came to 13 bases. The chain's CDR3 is CASTARVYSNQPQHF. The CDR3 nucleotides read TGTGCCAGCACCGCACGAGTATATAGCAATCAGCCCCAGCATTTT.

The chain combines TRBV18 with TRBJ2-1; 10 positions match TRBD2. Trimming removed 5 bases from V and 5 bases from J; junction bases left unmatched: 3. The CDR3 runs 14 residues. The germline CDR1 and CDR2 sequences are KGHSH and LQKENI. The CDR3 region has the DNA TGTGCCAGCTCAAAAGGACTAGCGGACAATGAGCAGTTCTTC. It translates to CASSKGLADNEQFF.

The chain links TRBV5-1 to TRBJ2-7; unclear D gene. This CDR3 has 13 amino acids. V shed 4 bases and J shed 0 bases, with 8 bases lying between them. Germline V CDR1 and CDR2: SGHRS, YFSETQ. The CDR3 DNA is TGCGCCAGCAGCGATGGGGACTCCTACGAGCAGTACTTC. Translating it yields CASSDGDSYEQYF.

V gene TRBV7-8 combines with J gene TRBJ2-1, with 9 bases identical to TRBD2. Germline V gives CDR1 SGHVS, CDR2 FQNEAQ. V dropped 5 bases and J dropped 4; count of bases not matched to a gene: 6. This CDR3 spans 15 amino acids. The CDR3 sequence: CASSQRGVPYNEQFF. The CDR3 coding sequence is TGTGCCAGCAGCCAGCGGGGGGTCCCTTACAATGAGCAGTTCTTC.

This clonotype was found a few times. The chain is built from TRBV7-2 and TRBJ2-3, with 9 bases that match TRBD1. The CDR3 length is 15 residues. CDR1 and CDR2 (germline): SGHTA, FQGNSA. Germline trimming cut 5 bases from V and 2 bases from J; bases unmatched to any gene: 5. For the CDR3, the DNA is TGTGCCAGCAGCCGACAGGGGGGGTACACAGATACGCAGTATTTT. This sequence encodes CASSRQGGYTDTQYF. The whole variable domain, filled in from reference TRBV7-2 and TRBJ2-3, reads GAGVSQSPSNKVTEKGKDVELRCDPISGHTALYWYRQSLGQGLEFLIYFQGNSAPDKSGLPSDRFSAERTGGSVSTLTIQRTQQEDSAVYLCASSRQGGYTDTQYFGPGTRLTVL.

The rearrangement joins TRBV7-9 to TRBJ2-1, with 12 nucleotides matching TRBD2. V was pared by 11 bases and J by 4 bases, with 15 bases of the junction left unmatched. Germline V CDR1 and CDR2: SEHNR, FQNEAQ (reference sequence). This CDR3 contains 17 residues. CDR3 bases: TGTGCCGGAACGAACCTAGCGGGAGGGCCTATATACAATGAGCAGTTCTTC. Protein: CAGTNLAGGPIYNEQFF. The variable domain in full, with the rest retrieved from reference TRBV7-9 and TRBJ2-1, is DTGVSQNPRHKITKRGQNVTFRCDPISEHNRLYWYRQTLGQGPEFLTYFQNEAQLEKSRLLSDRFSAERPKGSFSTLEIQRTEQGDSAMYLCAGTNLAGGPIYNEQFFGPGTRLTVL.

This chain's CDR3 is CASSIGAFTGELFF. CDR3 in DNA: TGTGCCAGTAGTATAGGTGCATTCACCGGGGAGCTGTTTTTT. The rearrangement joins TRBV19 to TRBJ2-2; no clear D gene. Germline V lookup: CDR1 LNHDA, CDR2 SQIVND (reference sequence). The V end was cut by 1 base, the J end by 4 bases, with 7 bases between. The CDR3 extends over 14 amino acids.

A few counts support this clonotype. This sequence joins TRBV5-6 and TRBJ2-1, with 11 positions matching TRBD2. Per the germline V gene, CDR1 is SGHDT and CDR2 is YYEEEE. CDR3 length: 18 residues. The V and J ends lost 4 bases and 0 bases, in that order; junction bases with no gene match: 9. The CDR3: CASSQYTSGSRSYNEQFF. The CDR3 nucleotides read TGTGCCAGCAGCCAATATACTAGCGGGAGCCGCTCCTACAATGAGCAGTTCTTC.

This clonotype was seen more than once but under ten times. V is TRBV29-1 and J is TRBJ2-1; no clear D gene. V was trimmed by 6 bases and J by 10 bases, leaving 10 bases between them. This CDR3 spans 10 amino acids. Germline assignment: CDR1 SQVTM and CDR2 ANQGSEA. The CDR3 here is CSVVSWEQFF. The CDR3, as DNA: TGCAGCGTCGTAAGTTGGGAGCAGTTCTTC.

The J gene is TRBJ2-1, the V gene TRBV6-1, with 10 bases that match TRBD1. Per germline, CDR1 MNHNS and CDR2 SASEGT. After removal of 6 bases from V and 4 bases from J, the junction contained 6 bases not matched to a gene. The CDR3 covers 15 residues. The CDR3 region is CASRPTGGRYNEQFF. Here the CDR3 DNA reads TGTGCCAGCAGACCGACAGGGGGCCGGTACAATGAGCAGTTCTTC.

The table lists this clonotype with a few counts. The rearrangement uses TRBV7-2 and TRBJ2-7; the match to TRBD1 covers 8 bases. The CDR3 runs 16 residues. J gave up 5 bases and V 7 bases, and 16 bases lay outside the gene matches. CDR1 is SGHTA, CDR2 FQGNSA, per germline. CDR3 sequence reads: CASNSKWTGFIDEQYF. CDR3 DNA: TGTGCCAGCAACTCCAAGTGGACAGGGTTTATCGACGAGCAGTACTTC.